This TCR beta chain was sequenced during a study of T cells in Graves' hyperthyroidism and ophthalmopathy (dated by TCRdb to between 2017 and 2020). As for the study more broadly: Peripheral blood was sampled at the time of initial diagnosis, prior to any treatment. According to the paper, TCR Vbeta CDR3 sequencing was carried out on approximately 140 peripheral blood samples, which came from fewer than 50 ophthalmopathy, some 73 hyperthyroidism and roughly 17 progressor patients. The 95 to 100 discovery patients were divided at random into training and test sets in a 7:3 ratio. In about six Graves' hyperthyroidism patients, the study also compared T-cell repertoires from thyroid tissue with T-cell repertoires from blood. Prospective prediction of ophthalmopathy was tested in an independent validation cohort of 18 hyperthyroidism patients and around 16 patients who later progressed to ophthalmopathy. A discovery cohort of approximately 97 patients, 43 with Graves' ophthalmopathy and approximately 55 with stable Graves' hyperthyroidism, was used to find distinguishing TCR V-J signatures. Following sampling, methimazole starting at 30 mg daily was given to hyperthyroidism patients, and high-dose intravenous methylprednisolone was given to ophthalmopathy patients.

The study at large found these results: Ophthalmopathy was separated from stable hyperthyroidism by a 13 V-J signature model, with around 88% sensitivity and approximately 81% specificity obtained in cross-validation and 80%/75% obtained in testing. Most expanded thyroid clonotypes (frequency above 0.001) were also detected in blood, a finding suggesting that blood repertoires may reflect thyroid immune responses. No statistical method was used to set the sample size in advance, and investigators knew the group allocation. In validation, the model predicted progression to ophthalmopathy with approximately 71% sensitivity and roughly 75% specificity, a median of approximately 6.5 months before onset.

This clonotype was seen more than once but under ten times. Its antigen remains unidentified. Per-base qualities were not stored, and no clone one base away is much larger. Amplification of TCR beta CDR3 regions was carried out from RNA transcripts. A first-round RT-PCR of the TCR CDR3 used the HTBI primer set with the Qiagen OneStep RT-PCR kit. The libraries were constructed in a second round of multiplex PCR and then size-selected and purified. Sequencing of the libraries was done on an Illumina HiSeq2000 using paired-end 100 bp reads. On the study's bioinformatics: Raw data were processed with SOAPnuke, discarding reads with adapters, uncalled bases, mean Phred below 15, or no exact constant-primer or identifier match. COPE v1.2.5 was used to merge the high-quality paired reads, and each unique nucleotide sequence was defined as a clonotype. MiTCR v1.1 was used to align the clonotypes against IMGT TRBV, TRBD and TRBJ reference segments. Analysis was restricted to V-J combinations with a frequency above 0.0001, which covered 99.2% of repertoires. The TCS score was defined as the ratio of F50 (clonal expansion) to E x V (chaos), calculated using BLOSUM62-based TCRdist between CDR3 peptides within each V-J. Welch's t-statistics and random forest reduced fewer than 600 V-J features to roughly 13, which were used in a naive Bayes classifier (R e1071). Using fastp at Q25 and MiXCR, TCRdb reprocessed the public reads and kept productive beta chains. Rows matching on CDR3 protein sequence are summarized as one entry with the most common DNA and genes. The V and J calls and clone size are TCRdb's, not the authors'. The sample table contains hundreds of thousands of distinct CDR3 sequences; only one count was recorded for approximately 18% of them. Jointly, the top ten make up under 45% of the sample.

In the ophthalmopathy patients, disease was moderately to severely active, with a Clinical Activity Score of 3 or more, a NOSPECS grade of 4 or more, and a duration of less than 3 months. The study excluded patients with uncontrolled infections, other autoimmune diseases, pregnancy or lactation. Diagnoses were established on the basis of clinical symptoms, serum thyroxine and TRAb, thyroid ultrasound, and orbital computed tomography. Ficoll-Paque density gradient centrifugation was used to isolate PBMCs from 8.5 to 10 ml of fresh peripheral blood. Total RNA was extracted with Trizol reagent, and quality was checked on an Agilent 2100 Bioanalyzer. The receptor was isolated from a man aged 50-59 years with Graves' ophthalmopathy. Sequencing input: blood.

CDR3 loop: CASSVDSGGMDTQYF. In nucleotide form, the sequence is TGTGCCAGCAGCGTAGACAGCGGGGGTATGGATACGCAGTATTTT. Rearrangement joined TRBV9 to TRBJ2-3, and 8 bases in between align with TRBD2. The CDR3 numbers 15 residues from cysteine through phenylalanine. The entry retains the CDR3 DNA only, 45 bases that are in frame from base 1. The CDR1 and CDR2 encoded by the germline V gene are SGDLS and YYNGEE. Here V drops 0 bases and J drops 6 bases, and the junction holds 6 bases not matched to any gene.